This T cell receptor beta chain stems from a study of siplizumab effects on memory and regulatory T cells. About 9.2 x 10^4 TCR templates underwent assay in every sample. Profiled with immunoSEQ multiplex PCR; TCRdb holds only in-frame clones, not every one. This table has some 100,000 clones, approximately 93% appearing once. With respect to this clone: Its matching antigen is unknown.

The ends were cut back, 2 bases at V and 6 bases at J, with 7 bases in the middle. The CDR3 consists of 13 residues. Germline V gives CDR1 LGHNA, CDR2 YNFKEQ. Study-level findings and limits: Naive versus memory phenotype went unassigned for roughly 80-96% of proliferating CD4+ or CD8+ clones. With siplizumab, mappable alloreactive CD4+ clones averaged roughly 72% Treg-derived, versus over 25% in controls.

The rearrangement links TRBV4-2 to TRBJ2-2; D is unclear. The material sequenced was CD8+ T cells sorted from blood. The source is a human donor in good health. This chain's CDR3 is CASSQREAGELFF. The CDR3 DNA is TGTGCCAGCAGCCAACGAGAGGCCGGGGAGCTGTTTTTT.